This TCR beta chain was sequenced for a study of control samples from healthy donors and cancer patients. Profiled with immunoSEQ multiplex PCR; TCRdb holds only in-frame clones, not every one. The table lists 400,000 to 450,000 clones, 80% to 95% of them singletons. The CDR3 contains 13 residues. Germline CDR1 MNHEY, CDR2 SMNVEV (reference sequence). Trimming took 0 bases from V and 7 from J, leaving 10 bases between them. This clonotype was sampled from a man in his forties with head and neck cancer. Sequencing was carried out using PBMCs. This sequence joins TRBV27 and TRBJ2-7, with D hard to call. For the CDR3, the DNA is TGTGCCAGCAGTTTATCTAGAACGTGGGAGCAGTACTTC. As protein: CASSLSRTWEQYF.